A single sample gave rise to the 23 T cell receptor beta chains below, sequenced in a study of glioma-infiltrating T cells. Using RNA template, CDR3s of TCR alpha and beta were amplified with iRepertoire arm-PCR. Each CDR3 protein is one row after TCRdb ran MiXCR on the multiplex PCR reads. The sample lists tens of thousands of distinct CDR3 sequences; 20% to 25% were seen once. Sequencing was done on a sample of glioma tissue, nonneoplastic brain tissue, or PBMCs (not recorded which). These receptors were taken from a human donor with low-grade glioma or glioblastoma, undergoing nonglioma brain surgery, or in good health (not recorded which).

This clonotype was detected ten times or more. CDR3 loop: CATSRTENTEAFF. The CDR3 DNA reads as TGTGCCACCAGCAGAACAGAGAACACTGAAGCTTTCTTT. The rearrangement joins TRBV15 to TRBJ1-1, with unresolved D. V lost 2 bases to trimming and J lost 1 base, with 5 bases between them. The CDR3 spans 13 residues. Germline values: CDR1 LNHNV, CDR2 YYDKDF (reference sequence).

As to this clonotype: This CDR3 fails to terminate in the conserved phenylalanine or tryptophan, so it likely reflects a read error. The J gene is TRBJ1-2, the V gene TRBV6-1; TRBD1 is a possible D gene (5 bases). This CDR3 comprises 14 residues. The germline gives CDR1 MNHNS, CDR2 SASEGT. V was shortened by 0 bases and J by 9 bases, with 14 bases between the two germline ends. The CDR3 sequence: CASSEAGGKACYTS. CDR3 DNA: TGTGCCAGCAGTGAAGCGGGGGGGAAGGCTTGCTACACCTCC.

This clonotype was seen more than once but under ten times. This chain connects TRBV11-2 to TRBJ2-7, with 7 bases fitting TRBD2. CDR3 length equals 13 residues. With 6 bases clipped from V and 7 bases from J, the junction kept 9 bases outside the gene matches. Germline assignment: CDR1 SGHAT and CDR2 FQNNGV. CDR3 in DNA: TGTGCCAGCAGTCGGTCACGGGGGGATGAGCAGTACTTC. Translated, it gives CASSRSRGDEQYF. The variable domain in full, completed from reference TRBV11-2 and TRBJ2-7, reads EAGVAQSPRYKIIEKRQSVAFWCNPISGHATLYWYQQILGQGPKLLIQFQNNGVVDDSQLPKDRFSAERLKGVDSTLKIQPAKLEDSAVYLCASSRSRGDEQYFGPGTRLTVT.

In the case of this clonotype: This sequence may be a read error, since a much larger clone differs from it by one base. This chain links TRBV20-1 with TRBJ2-7; D is tentatively TRBD1 or TRBD2 (5 bases each). CDR1 and CDR2 from the germline V gene are DFQATT and SNEGSKA (reference sequence). CDR3 size: 11 residues. CDR3 sequence (DNA): TGCAGTGCTAGGGGACCCTACGGGCAGTACTTC. Amino acids: CSARGPYGQYF.

This clonotype was found many times. The rearrangement joins TRBV12-3 or TRBV12-4 to TRBJ1-1, with a tentative D call TRBD1 (6 bases). V was clipped by 3 bases and J by 3 bases, with 14 bases between them. This CDR3 comprises 15 residues. CDR3 protein: CASSFRGRSDTEAFF. The CDR3 nucleotides are TGTGCCAGCAGTTTCAGGGGAAGGTCGGACACTGAAGCTTTCTTT.

In its sample, this clonotype was seen many times. V and J are TRBV20-1 and TRBJ2-3, with D perhaps matching TRBD2 (6 bases). The CDR3 is 14 amino acids. Trimming left V 6 bases short and J 1 base short, with 14 bases between. CDR1 is DFQATT and CDR2 is SNEGSKA in the germline V gene (reference sequence). CDR3 residues: CSANPGLRTDTQYF. For the CDR3, the DNA is TGCAGTGCCAACCCGGGACTCCGCACAGATACGCAGTATTTT.

The chain combines TRBV7-9 with TRBJ2-3, with D unclear. The germline V gene has CDR1 SEHNR and CDR2 FQNEAQ (reference sequence). This CDR3 has 14 amino acids. The ends were cut back, 3 bases at V and 2 bases at J, with 9 bases in the middle. The CDR3 sequence: CASSFQYPTDTQYF. The CDR3 nucleotides read TGTGCCAGCAGCTTTCAGTATCCCACAGATACGCAGTATTTT.

Points on this clonotype: A clone one base away is much larger, so this may be a read error. This chain uses TRBV7-2 with TRBJ1-5, with 9 bases lining up with TRBD1. The DNA end favors TRBJ2-3, so the J call may be wrong. This CDR3 has 15 residues. Germline CDR1 reads SGHTA; CDR2 reads FQGNSA. The CDR3 DNA reads as TGTGCCAGCAGCTTCGACAGGGGGGATATACAGCCCCAGTATTTT. Its protein product is CASSFDRGDIQPQYF.

There are many counts of this clonotype. The V gene is TRBV12-3 or TRBV12-4, the J gene TRBJ1-4; maybe TRBD1 (6 bases). Trimming removed 5 bases from V and 7 bases from J, with 11 bases in between. The CDR3 sequence is 13 residues long. Here the CDR3 DNA reads TGTGCCAGCAGTCCGGACAGCGGTGAAAAACTGTTTTTT. It specifies CASSPDSGEKLFF.

This clonotype was recorded at least ten times. The V and J genes are TRBV18 and TRBJ1-5, with D maybe TRBD1 (6 bases). Germline values: CDR1 KGHSH, CDR2 LQKENI. The CDR3 is 14 amino acids. The V gene lost 6 bases and the J gene lost 0 bases, with 9 bases spanning the gap. CDR3 sequence: CASSTGNSNQPQHF. The CDR3 region has the DNA TGTGCCAGCTCGACAGGTAATAGCAATCAGCCCCAGCATTTT.

This clonotype was seen at least ten times. The chain joins TRBV7-6 to TRBJ2-7, with 13 bases fitting TRBD2. This CDR3 region has 17 residues. Germline values: CDR1 SGHVS, CDR2 FNYEAQ. V shed 5 bases and J 2 bases; nucleotides not matched to a gene: 9. The CDR3 nucleotides read TGTGCCAGCAGCCCGGGACTAGCGGGAACAATTACCTACGAGCAGTACTTC. Amino acid sequence: CASSPGLAGTITYEQYF.

This clonotype was recorded at least ten times. The rearrangement uses TRBV5-1 and TRBJ1-2, with a possible D match to TRBD1 (6 bases). Per germline, CDR1 SGHRS and CDR2 YFSETQ. The CDR3 runs 15 residues. V lost 1 base to trimming and J lost 4 bases, with 14 bases between them. CDR3 DNA sequence: TGCGCCAGCAGCTTGACGGGGGCGGACTTCTATGGCTACACCTTC. Amino acid sequence: CASSLTGADFYGYTF.

This clonotype has ten or more counts. The genes are TRBV20-1 and TRBJ1-1; D uncertain. Germline values: CDR1 DFQATT, CDR2 SNEGSKA (reference sequence). The CDR3 has 14 residues. Trimming stripped 6 bases from V and 5 bases from J, with 19 bases between. CDR3 loop: CSAPGPRAGTEAFF. In DNA form, the CDR3 reads TGCAGTGCCCCCGGGCCCCGAGCGGGAACTGAAGCTTTCTTT.

V is TRBV12-3 or TRBV12-4 and J is TRBJ1-5, with D tentatively TRBD1 (6 bases). This CDR3 has 17 residues. Deletions cut 3 bases from V and 0 bases from J, with 15 bases between. The CDR3 region is CASSFGITGSSNQPQHF. The CDR3 nucleotides are TGTGCCAGCAGTTTTGGGATCACAGGGAGTAGCAATCAGCCCCAGCATTTT.

The V gene is TRBV2, the J gene TRBJ1-5; 11 bases agree with TRBD1. The germline V gene encodes CDR1 SNHLY and CDR2 FYNNEI. V shed 6 bases and J 4 bases; nucleotides not matched to a gene: 2. CDR3 size: 14 residues. The CDR3 reads CASRGTGGNQPQHF. Written as DNA, the CDR3 is TGTGCCAGCAGGGGGACAGGGGGGAATCAGCCCCAGCATTTT.

This clonotype was detected ten times or more. The rearrangement uses TRBV6-1 and TRBJ1-1; no reliable D call. CDR3 size: 14 residues. The germline V and J ends were trimmed by 3 bases and 0 bases, with 8 bases remaining between them. CDR1 and CDR2 (germline): MNHNS, SASEGT. The CDR3 reads CASSDTALNTEAFF. Written as DNA, the CDR3 is TGTGCCAGCAGTGATACAGCCCTGAACACTGAAGCTTTCTTT.

This clonotype was observed at least ten times. The rearrangement joins TRBV6-1 to TRBJ1-1, with TRBD1 identical over 7 bases. This CDR3 has 15 amino acids. Per germline, CDR1 MNHNS and CDR2 SASEGT. Losses at the gene ends were 5 bases for V and 4 bases for J; bases not matched to a gene: 10. CDR3 residues: CASSYSITGATEAFF. In DNA form, the CDR3 reads TGTGCCAGCAGTTATTCTATTACAGGGGCCACTGAAGCTTTCTTT.

The rearrangement uses TRBV27 and TRBJ2-7; D gene unclear. V lost 6 bases to trimming and J lost 6 bases, with 21 bases between them. The CDR3 is 15 residues long. Germline V lookup: CDR1 MNHEY, CDR2 SMNVEV (reference sequence). This chain's CDR3 is CASRSSAAVPSEQYF. CDR3 in DNA: TGTGCCAGCAGATCTTCCGCGGCTGTCCCCTCCGAGCAGTACTTC.

On this clonotype itself: An end of the junction differs from the germline gene, which may be a read error. The rearrangement links TRBV7-2 to TRBJ2-5, with 7 bases matching TRBD1. The CDR3 runs to 14 residues. Germline V gene data show CDR1 as SGHTA and CDR2 as FQGNSA. The CDR3 spells CASSRDRNQEAQYF. The CDR3 DNA follows: TGTGCCAGCTCCCGGGACAGAAATCAAGAGGCCCAGTACTTC.

V usage is TRBV10-3 and J usage is TRBJ1-1; possibly TRBD1 for D (5 bases). Trimming stripped 5 bases from V and 3 bases from J, with 10 bases between. Germline assignment: CDR1 ENHRY and CDR2 SYGVKD. The CDR3 extends over 13 amino acids. The CDR3 loop reads CAISTREDTEAFF. CDR3 in DNA: TGTGCCATCAGTACCAGGGAAGACACTGAAGCTTTCTTT.

On this clonotype itself: A read error is possible here, since a much larger clone lies one base away. The chain has TRBV19 and TRBJ2-7; no reliable D call. The CDR3 is made up of 13 amino acids. The germline gives CDR1 LNHDA, CDR2 SQIVND (reference sequence). CDR3 region: CASSIEEYYKQYF. The CDR3 DNA reads as TGTGCCAGTAGTATTGAGGAATACTACAAGCAGTACTTC.

This clonotype was seen repeatedly, ten times or more. The chain couples TRBV7-9 to TRBJ2-1; 10 bases match TRBD2. The germline V gene has CDR1 SEHNR and CDR2 FQNEAQ (reference sequence). With 1 base clipped from V and 4 bases from J, the junction kept 4 bases outside the gene matches. This CDR3 is built from 16 residues. The CDR3 coding sequence is TGTGCCAGCAGCTTAGTTAGGACTAGCGGTTACAATGAGCAGTTCTTC. Translation gives CASSLVRTSGYNEQFF.

This clonotype appeared a few times. For the CDR3, the DNA is TGTGCCAGCAGCTCCGGGGGGCACTCCTACGAGCAGTACTTC. It translates to CASSSGGHSYEQYF. The chain carries TRBV7-9 and TRBJ2-7; a weak D match, TRBD2 (7 bases). Trimming removed 4 bases from V and 0 bases from J, with 10 bases in between. CDR3 length equals 14 residues. Germline lookup yields CDR1 SEHNR and CDR2 FQNEAQ (reference sequence).